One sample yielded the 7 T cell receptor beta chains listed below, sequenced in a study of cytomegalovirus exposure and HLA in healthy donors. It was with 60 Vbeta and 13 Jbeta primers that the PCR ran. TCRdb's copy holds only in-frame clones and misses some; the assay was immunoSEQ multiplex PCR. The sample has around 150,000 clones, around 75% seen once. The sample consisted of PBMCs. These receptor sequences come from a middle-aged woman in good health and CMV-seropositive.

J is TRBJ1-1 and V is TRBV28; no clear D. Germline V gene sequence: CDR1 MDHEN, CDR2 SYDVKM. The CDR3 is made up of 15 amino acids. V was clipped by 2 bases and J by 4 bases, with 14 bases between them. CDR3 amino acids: CASSLNPSTGTEAFF. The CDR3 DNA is TGTGCCAGCAGTTTAAACCCTTCTACGGGCACTGAAGCTTTCTTT.

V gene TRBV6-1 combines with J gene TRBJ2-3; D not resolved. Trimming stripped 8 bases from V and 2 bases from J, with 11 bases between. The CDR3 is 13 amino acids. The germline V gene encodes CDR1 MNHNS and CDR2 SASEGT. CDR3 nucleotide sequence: TGTGCCAGCTCCCACCAGGACACAGATACGCAGTATTTT. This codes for CASSHQDTDTQYF.

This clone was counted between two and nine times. DNA for the CDR3: TGCGCCAGCAGCCAAGAGCTAGCGGGATTCGAGCAGTACTTC. Translating it yields CASSQELAGFEQYF. The V call is TRBV4-1, the J call TRBJ2-7; 9 bases align to TRBD2. The V segment lost 0 bases and the J segment 6 bases; nucleotides outside the gene matches: 3. The CDR3 runs 14 residues. CDR1 is MGHRA, CDR2 YSYEKL, per germline.

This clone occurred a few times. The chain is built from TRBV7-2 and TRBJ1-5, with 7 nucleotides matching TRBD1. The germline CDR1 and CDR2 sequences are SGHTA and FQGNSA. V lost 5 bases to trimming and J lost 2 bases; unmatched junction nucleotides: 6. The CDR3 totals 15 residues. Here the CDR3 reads CASSPQGNGNQPQHF. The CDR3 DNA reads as TGTGCCAGCAGCCCACAGGGGAACGGCAATCAGCCCCAGCATTTT.

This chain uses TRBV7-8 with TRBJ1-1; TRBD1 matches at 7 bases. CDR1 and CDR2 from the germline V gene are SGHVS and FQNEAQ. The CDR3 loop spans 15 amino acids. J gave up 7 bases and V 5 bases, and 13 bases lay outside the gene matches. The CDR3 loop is CASSRKQGQNGEAFF. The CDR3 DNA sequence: TGTGCCAGCAGCAGAAAACAGGGGCAAAATGGTGAAGCTTTCTTT.

Here the CDR3 reads CASSLKRLSSGANVLTF. In DNA form, the CDR3 reads TGTGCCAGCAGCTTAAAGCGCCTGAGCTCTGGGGCCAACGTCCTGACTTTC. The chain employs TRBV7-3 and TRBJ2-6, with D unresolved. The CDR3 consists of 17 residues. V was shortened by 1 base and J by 0 bases, with 10 bases between the two germline ends. Germline assignment: CDR1 SGHTA and CDR2 FQGTGA.

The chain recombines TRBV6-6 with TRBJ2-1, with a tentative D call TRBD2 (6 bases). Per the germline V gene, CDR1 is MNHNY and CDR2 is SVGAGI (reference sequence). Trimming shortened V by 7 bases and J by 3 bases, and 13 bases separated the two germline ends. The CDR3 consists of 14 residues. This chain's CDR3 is CASIYGTGYNEQFF. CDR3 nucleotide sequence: TGTGCCAGCATCTACGGGACTGGCTACAATGAGCAGTTCTTC.